This note documents a single T cell receptor beta chain sequence. What it binds is unknown. The CDR3 loop spans 14 amino acids. V was clipped by 3 bases and J by 2 bases, with 5 bases between them. The germline V gene encodes CDR1 SEHNR and CDR2 FQNEAQ (reference sequence). The entry originates in a study of graft-versus-host responses after intestinal transplantation. Study-level information: Recipients received multivisceral, liver-intestinal, or isolated intestinal transplants. The recipients all started with anti-thymocyte globulin induction and then took tacrolimus and steroids for 2 to 3 years. General study findings and limits: There was an association between peak levels of circulating GvH clones and early post-transplant HvG declines. Analysis identified GvH clones in recipient marrow, with some appearing first in ileum or blood.

Libraries were prepared by immunoSEQ multiplex PCR; TCRdb keeps only in-frame clonotypes and omits some of them. Found here are tens of thousands of clones, almost 85% of them singletons; the top ten hold about 0.93%. This chain links TRBV7-9 with TRBJ2-6; no firm D call. This clonotype was sampled from a human donor who was the organ donor for an intestinal transplant. Source: unstimulated CD8+ T cells sorted from spleen or lymph node cells, taken before transplant. The CDR3 nucleotides are TGTGCCAGCAGCTTGAGCGCTGGGGCCAACGTCCTGACTTTC. It yields the protein CASSLSAGANVLTF.